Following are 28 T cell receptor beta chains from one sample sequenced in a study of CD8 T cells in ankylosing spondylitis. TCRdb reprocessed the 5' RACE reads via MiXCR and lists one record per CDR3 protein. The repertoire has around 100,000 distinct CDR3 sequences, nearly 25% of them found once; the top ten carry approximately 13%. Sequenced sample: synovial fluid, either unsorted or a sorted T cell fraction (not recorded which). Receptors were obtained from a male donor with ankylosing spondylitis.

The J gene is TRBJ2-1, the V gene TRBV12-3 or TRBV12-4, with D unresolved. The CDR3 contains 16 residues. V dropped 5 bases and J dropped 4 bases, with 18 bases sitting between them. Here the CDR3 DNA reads TGTGCCAGCAGTACCTCGCAGGTGTTTTCTTACAATGAGCAGTTCTTC. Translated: CASSTSQVFSYNEQFF.

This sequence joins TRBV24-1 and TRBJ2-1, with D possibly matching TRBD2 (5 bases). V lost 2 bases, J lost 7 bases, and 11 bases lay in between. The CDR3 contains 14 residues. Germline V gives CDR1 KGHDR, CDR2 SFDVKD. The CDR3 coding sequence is TGTGCCACCAGTGATTGGGGAGAGGGAAATGAGCAGTTCTTC. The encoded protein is CATSDWGEGNEQFF.

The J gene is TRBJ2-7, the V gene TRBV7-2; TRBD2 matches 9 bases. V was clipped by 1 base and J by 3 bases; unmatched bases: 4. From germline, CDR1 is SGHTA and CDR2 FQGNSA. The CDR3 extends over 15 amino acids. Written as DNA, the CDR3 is TGTGCCAGCAGCTTAGTAGCTAGCGGGAACTACGAGCAGTACTTC. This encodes CASSLVASGNYEQYF.

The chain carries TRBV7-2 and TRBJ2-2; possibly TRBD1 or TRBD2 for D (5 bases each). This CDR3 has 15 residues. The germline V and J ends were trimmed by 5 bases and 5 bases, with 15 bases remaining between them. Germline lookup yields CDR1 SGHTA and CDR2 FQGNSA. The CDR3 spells CASSPAGKGTGELFF. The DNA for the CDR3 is TGTGCCAGCAGCCCCGCCGGGAAGGGGACCGGGGAGCTGTTTTTT.

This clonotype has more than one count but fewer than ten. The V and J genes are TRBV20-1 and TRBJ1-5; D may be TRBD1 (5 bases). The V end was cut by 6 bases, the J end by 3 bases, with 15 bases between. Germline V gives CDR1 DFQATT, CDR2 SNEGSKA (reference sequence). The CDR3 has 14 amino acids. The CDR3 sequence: CSASTEMFNQPQHF. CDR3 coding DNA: TGCAGTGCGTCGACAGAGATGTTCAATCAGCCCCAGCATTTT.

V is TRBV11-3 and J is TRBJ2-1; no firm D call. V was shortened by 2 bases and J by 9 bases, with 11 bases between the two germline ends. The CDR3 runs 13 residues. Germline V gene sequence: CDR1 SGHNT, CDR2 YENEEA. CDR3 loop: CASSLISVGEQFF. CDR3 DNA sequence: TGTGCCAGCAGCTTAATATCCGTCGGTGAGCAGTTCTTC.

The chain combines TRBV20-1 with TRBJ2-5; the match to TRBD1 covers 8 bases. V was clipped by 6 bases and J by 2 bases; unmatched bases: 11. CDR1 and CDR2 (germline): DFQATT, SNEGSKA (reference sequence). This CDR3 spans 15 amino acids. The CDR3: CSAITPGTGQETQYF. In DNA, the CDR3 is TGCAGTGCCATAACGCCGGGGACAGGACAAGAGACCCAGTACTTC.

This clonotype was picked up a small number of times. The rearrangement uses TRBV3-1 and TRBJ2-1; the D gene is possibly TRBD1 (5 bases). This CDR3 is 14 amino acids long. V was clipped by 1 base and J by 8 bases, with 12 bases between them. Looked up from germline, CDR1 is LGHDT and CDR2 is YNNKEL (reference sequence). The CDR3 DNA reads TGTGCCAGCAGCCAAGGATGGGGCCCCCATGAGCAGTTCTTC. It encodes CASSQGWGPHEQFF.

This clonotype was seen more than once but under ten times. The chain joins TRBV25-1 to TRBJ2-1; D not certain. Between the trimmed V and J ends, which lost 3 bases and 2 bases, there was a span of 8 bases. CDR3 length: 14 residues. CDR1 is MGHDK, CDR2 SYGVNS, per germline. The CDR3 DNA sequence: TGTGCCAGCAGTGATCGCCTTCCCTACAATGAGCAGTTCTTC. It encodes CASSDRLPYNEQFF.

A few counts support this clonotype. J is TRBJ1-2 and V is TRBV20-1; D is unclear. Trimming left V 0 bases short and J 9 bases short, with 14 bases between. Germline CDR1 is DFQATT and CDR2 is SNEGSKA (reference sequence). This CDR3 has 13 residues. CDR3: CSARDQAALRYTF. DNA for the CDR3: TGCAGTGCTAGAGATCAGGCAGCCCTGCGCTACACCTTC.

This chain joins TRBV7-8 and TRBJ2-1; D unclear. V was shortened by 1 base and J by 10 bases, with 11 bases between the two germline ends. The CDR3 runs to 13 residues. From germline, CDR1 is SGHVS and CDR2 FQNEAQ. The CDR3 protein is CASSLDLIKEQFF. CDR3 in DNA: TGTGCCAGCAGCTTAGACCTGATTAAAGAGCAGTTCTTC.

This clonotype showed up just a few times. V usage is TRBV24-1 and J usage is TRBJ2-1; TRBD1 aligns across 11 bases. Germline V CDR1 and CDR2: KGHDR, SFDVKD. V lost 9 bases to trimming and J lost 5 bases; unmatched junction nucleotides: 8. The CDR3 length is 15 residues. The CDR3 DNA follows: TGTGCCACCGCGGACAGGGGGCGAGGGGACAATGAGCAGTTCTTC. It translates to CATADRGRGDNEQFF.

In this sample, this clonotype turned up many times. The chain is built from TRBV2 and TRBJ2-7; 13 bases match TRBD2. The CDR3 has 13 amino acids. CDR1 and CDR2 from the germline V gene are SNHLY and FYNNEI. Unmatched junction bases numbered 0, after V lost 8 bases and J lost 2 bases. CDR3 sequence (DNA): TGTGCCAGCGGACTAGCGGGAGCCTACGAGCAGTACTTC. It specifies CASGLAGAYEQYF.

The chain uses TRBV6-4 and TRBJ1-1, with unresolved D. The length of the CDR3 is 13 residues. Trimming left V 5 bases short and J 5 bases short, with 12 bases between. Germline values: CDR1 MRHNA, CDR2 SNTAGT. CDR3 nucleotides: TGTGCCAGCAGTACTCGACTGGGAACTGAAGCTTTCTTT. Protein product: CASSTRLGTEAFF.

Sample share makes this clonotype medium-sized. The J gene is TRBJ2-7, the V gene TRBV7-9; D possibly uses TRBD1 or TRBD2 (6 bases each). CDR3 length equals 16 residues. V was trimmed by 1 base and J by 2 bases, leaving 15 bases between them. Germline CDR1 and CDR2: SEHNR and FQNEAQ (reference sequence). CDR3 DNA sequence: TGTGCCAGCAGCTTAGGGTCCGGGGGCACGGCCTACGAGCAGTACTTC. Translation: CASSLGSGGTAYEQYF.

As DNA, the CDR3 is TGTGCCAGCAGTGGTCCGGGACAGGGGTCGGAGACCCAGTACTTC. Translating gives CASSGPGQGSETQYF. This chain connects TRBV6-1 to TRBJ2-5, with 10 bases fitting TRBD1. V trimming: 4 bases; J trimming: 5 bases; junction bases outside the gene matches: 7. Germline V lookup: CDR1 MNHNS, CDR2 SASEGT. CDR3 length: 15 amino acids.

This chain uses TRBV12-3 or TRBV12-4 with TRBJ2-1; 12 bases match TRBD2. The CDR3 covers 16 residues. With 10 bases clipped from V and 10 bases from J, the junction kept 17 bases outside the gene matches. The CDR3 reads CAISSRGTSGFSEQFF. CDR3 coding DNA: TGTGCCATCAGCTCCAGGGGGACTAGCGGGTTTTCCGAGCAGTTCTTC.

This CDR3 is CAISSGGETEAFF. The CDR3 DNA reads TGTGCCATCAGCTCGGGGGGGGAAACTGAAGCTTTCTTT. The chain links TRBV10-3 to TRBJ1-1; a possible D gene is TRBD1 (5 bases). In germline, CDR1 is ENHRY, CDR2 SYGVKD. The V end lost 6 bases, the J end lost 5 bases, and 13 bases lay between the germline ends. CDR3 length: 13 residues.

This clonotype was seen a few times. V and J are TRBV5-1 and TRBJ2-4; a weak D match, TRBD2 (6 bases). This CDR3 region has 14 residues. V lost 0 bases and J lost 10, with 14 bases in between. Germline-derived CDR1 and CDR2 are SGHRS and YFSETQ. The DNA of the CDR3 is TGCGCCAGCAGCTTGGGGGACGGGGGAGAGATTCAGTACTTC. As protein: CASSLGDGGEIQYF.

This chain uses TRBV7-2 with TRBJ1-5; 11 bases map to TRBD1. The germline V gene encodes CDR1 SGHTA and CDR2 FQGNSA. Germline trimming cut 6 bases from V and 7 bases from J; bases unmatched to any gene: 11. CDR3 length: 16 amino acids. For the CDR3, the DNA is TGTGCCAGCAGTCCCGGGACAGGGGGGATCTGGCAGCCCCAGCATTTT. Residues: CASSPGTGGIWQPQHF.

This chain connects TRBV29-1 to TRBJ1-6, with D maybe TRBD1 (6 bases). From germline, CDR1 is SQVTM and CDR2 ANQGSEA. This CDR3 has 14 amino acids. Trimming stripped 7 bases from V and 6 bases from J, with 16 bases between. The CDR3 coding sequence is TGCAGCGCCCAGGAGGGGGGGCTTAATTCACCCCTCCACTTT. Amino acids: CSAQEGGLNSPLHF.

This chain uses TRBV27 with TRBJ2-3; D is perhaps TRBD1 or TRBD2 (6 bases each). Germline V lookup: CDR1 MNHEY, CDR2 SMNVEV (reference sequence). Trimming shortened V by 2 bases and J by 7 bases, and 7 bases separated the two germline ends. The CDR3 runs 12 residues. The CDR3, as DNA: TGTGCCAGCAGTTTAGGGGGGCATACGCAGTATTTT. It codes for CASSLGGHTQYF.

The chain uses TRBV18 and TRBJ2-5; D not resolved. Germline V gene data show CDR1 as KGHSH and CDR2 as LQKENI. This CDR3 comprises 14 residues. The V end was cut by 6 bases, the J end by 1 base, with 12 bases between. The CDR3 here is CASSRAVGQETQYF. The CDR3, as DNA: TGTGCCAGCTCCCGAGCCGTGGGCCAAGAGACCCAGTACTTC.

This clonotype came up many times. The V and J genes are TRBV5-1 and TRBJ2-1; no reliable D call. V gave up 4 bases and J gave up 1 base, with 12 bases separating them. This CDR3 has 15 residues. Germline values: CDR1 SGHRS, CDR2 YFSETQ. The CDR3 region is CASSGSSWSYNEQFF. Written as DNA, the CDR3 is TGCGCCAGCAGCGGATCCTCCTGGTCCTACAATGAGCAGTTCTTC.

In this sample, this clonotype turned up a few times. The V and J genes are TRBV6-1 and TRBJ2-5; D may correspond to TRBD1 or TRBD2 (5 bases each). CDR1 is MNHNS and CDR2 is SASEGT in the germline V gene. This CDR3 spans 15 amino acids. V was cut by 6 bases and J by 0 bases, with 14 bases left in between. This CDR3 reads CASSPMGVYQETQYF. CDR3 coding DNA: TGTGCCAGCAGCCCCATGGGGGTGTACCAAGAGACCCAGTACTTC.

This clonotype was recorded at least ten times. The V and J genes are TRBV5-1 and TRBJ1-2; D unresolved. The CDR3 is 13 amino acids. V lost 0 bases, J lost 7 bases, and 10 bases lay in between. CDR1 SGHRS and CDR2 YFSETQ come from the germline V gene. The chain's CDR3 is CASSLEGKRGYTF. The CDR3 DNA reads TGCGCCAGCAGCTTGGAAGGGAAGCGTGGCTACACCTTC.

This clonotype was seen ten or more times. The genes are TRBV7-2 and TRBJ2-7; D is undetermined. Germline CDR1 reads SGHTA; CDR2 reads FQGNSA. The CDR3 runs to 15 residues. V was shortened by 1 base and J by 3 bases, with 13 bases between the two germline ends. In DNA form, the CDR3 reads TGTGCCAGCAGCTTAGAGGTCCAACGGAGCTACGAGCAGTACTTC. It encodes CASSLEVQRSYEQYF.

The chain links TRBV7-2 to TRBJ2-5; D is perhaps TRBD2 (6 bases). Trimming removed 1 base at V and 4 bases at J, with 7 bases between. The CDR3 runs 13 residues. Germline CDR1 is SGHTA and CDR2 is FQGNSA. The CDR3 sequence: CASSLEGGETQYF. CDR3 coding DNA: TGTGCCAGCAGCTTAGAGGGAGGAGAGACCCAGTACTTC. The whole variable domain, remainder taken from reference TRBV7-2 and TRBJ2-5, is GAGVSQSPSNKVTEKGKDVELRCDPISGHTALYWYRQSLGQGLEFLIYFQGNSAPDKSGLPSDRFSAERTGGSVSTLTIQRTQQEDSAVYLCASSLEGGETQYFGPGTRLLVL.